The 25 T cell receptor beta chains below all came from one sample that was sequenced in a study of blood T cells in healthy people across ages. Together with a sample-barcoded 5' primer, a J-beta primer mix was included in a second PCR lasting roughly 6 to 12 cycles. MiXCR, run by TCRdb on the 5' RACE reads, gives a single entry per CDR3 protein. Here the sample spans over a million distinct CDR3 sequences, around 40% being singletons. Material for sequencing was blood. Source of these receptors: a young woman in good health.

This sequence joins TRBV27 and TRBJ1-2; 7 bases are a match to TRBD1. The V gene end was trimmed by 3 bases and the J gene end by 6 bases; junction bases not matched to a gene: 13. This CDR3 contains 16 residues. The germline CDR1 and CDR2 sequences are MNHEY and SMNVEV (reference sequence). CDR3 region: CASSLISGGGLNGYTF. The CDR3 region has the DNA TGTGCCAGCAGTTTGATCTCAGGGGGTGGTCTTAATGGCTACACCTTC.

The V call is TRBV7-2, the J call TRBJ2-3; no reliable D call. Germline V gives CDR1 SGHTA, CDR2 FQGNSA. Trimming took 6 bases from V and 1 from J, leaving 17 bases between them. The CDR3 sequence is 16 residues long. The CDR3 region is CASSPWLSWGTDTQYF. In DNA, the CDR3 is TGTGCCAGCAGTCCCTGGTTGAGCTGGGGCACAGATACGCAGTATTTT.

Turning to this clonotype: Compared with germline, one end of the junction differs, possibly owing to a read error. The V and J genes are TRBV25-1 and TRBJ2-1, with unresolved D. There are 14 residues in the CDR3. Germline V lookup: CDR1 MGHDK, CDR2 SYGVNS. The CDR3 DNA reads TGTGCCAGCGGTGGTAGGGTGAGCTACAATGAGCGGTTCTTC. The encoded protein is CASGGRVSYNERFF.

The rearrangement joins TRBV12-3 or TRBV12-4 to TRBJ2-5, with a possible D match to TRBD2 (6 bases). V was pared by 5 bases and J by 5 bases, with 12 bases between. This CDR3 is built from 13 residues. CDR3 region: CASSGPEGETQYF. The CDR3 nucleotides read TGTGCCAGCAGTGGGCCGGAGGGGGAGACCCAGTACTTC.

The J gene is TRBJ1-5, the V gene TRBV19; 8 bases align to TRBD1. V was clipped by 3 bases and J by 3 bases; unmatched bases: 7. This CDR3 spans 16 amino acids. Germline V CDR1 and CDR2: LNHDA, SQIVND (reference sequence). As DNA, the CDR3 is TGTGCCAGTAGTATCGCGCAGGGGGCCCTCAATCAGCCCCAGCATTTT. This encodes CASSIAQGALNQPQHF.

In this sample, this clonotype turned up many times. CDR3 sequence: CSVSLYSSGQGNYGYTF. The CDR3 region has the DNA TGCAGCGTTTCCCTTTACTCCTCGGGACAGGGGAACTATGGCTACACCTTC. The chain employs TRBV29-1 and TRBJ1-2; 10 bases fit TRBD1. Germline trimming cut 5 bases from V and 2 bases from J; bases unmatched to any gene: 14. The CDR3 runs 17 residues. Germline V CDR1 and CDR2: SQVTM, ANQGSEA.

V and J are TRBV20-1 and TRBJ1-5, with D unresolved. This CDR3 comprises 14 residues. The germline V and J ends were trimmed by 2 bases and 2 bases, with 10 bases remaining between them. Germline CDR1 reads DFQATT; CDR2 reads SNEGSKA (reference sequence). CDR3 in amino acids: CSARLRQGNQPQHF. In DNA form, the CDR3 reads TGCAGTGCTAGACTCCGGCAGGGCAATCAGCCCCAGCATTTT.

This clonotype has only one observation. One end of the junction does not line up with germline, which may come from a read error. This CDR3 reads CASSPRGLAYTEQFF. As DNA, the CDR3 is TGTGCCAGCAGCCCAAGAGGCCTAGCGTACACTGAGCAGTTCTTC. V gene TRBV7-2 combines with J gene TRBJ2-1, with D perhaps TRBD2 (6 bases). Per the germline V gene, CDR1 is SGHTA and CDR2 is FQGNSA. The CDR3 has 15 amino acids.

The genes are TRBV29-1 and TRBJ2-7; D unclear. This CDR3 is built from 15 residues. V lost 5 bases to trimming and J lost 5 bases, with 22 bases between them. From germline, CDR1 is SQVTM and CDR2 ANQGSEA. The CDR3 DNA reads TGCAGCGTTCGCAGGTTAGTCCACTTGAGGAACGAGCAGTACTTC. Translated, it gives CSVRRLVHLRNEQYF.

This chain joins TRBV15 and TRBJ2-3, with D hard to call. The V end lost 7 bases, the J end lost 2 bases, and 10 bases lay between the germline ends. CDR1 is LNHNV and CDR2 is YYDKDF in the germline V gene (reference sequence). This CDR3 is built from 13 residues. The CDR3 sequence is CATKVRVTDTQYF. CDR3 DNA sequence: TGTGCCACCAAAGTGAGAGTCACAGATACGCAGTATTTT.

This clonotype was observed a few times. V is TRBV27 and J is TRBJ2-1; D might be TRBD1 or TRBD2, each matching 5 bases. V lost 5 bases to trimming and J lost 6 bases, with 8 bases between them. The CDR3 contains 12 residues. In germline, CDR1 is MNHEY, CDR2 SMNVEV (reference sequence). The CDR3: CASSHGTNEQFF. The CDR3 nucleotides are TGTGCCAGCAGTCACGGGACCAATGAGCAGTTCTTC.

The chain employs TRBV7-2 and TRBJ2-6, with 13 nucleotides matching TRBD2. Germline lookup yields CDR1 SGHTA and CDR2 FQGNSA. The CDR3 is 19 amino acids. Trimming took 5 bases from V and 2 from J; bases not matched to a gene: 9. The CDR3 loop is CASSLSTSGGPAGANVLTF. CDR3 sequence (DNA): TGTGCCAGCAGCCTCTCGACTAGCGGGGGGCCAGCTGGGGCCAACGTCCTGACTTTC.

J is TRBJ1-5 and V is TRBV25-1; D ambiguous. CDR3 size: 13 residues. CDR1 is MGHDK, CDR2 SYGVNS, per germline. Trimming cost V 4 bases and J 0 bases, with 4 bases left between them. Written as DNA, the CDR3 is TGTGCCAGCAGTGGACATAGCAATCAGCCCCAGCATTTT. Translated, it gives CASSGHSNQPQHF.

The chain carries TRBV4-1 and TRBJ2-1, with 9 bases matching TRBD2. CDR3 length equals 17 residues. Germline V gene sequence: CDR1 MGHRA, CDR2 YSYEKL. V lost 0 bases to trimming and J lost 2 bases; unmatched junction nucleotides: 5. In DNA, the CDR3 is TGCGCCAGCAGCCAAGAAGGATCTAGCGGGGCCTACAATGAGCAGTTCTTC. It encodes CASSQEGSSGAYNEQFF.

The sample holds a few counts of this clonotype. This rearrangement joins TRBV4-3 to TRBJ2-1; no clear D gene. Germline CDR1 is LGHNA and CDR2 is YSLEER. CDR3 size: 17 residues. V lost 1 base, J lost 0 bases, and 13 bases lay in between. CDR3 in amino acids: CASSQVFGLGSYNEQFF. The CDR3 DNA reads TGCGCCAGCAGCCAAGTTTTCGGTTTGGGCTCCTACAATGAGCAGTTCTTC.

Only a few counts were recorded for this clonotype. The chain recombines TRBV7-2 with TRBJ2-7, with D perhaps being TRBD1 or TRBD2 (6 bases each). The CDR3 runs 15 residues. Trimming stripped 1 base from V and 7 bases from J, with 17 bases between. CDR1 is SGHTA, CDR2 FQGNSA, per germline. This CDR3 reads CASSLDGGPYNEQYF. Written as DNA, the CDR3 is TGTGCCAGCAGCTTAGACGGGGGCCCCTACAATGAGCAGTACTTC.

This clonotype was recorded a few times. For the CDR3, the DNA is TGTGCCATGGGTTGGGCAGGCAGCTCCTACGAGCAGTACTTC. This codes for CAMGWAGSSYEQYF. The chain has TRBV6-4 and TRBJ2-7, with D uncertain. Trimming took 10 bases from V and 0 from J, leaving 16 bases between them. Germline V gene data show CDR1 as MRHNA and CDR2 as SNTAGT. The CDR3 is 14 residues long.

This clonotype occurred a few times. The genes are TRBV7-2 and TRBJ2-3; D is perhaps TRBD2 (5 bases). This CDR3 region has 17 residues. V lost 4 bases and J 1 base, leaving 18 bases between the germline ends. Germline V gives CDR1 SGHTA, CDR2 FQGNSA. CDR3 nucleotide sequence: TGTGCCAGCAGCTCGTCTGCTAGCTTTTTCCGCACAGATACGCAGTATTTT. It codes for CASSSSASFFRTDTQYF.

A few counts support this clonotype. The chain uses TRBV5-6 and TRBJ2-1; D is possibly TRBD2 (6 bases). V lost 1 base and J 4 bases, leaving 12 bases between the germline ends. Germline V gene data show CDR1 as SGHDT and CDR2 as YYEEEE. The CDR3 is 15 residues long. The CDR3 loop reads CASSLWAGNYNEQFF. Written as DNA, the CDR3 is TGTGCCAGCAGCTTGTGGGCGGGGAATTACAATGAGCAGTTCTTC.

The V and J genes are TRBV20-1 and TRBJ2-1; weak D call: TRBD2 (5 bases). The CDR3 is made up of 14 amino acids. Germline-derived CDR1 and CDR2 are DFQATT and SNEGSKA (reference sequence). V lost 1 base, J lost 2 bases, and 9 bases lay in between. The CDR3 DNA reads TGCAGTGCTAGAGGGGAGATCCCCTACAATGAGCAGTTCTTC. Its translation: CSARGEIPYNEQFF.

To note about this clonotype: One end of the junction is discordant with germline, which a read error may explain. The CDR3 region has the DNA TGTGCCAGCAGCGAGAGGAGCAAATACCAAGGGACCCAGTACTTC. Encoded protein: CASSERSKYQGTQYF. The chain links TRBV11-2 to TRBJ2-5; no definite D call. Germline loops: CDR1 SGHAT, CDR2 FQNNGV. The CDR3 sequence is 15 residues long.

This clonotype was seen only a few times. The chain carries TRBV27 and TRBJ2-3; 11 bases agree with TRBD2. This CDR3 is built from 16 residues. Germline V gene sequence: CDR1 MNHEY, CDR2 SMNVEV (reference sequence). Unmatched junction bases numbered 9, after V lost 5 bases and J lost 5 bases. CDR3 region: CASSLPPLAGVDTQYF. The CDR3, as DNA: TGTGCCAGCAGTCTCCCCCCACTAGCGGGGGTAGATACGCAGTATTTT.

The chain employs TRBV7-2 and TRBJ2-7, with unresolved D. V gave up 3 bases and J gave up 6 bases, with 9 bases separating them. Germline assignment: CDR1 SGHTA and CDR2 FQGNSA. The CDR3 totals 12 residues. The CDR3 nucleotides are TGTGCCAGCAGCTTTTCCGCGTCCGAGCAGTACTTC. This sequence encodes CASSFSASEQYF.

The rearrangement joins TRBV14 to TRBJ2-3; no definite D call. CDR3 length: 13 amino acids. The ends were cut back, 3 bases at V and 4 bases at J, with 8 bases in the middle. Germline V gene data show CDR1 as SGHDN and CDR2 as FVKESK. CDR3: CASSHVAADTQYF. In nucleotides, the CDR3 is TGTGCCAGCAGCCACGTCGCCGCAGATACGCAGTATTTT.

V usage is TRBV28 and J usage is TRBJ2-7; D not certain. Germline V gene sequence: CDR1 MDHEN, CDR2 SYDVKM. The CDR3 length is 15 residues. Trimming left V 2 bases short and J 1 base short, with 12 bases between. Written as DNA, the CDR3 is TGTGCCAGCAGTTTACGAGCGTCCCTTTCCTACGAGCAGTACTTC. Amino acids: CASSLRASLSYEQYF.